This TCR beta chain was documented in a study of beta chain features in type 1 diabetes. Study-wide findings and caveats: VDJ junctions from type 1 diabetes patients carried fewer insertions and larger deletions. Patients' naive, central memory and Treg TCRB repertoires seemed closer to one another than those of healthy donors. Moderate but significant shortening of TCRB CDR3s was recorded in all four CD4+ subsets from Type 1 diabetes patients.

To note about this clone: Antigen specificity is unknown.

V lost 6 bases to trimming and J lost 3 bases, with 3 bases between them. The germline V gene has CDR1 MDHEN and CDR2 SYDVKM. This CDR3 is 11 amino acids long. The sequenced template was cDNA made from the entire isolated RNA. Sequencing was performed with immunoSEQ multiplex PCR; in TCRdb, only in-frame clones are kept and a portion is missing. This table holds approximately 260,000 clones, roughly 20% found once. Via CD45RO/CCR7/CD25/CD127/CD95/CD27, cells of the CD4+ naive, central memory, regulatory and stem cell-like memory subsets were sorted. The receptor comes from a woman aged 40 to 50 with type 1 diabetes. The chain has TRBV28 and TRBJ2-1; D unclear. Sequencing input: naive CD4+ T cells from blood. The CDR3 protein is CASSHYNEQFF. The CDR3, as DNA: TGTGCCAGCAGCCACTACAATGAGCAGTTCTTC.